This T cell receptor (beta chain) was sequenced in a study of low-dose radiotherapy and immunotherapy resistance in tumors. Study at large: A total of 6.5 Gy was given to Cohort 1 as 0.5 Gy per fraction every 2 weeks.

The CDR3 has 15 residues. Trimming left V 2 bases short and J 1 base short, with 11 bases between. Germline V lookup: CDR1 MNHEY, CDR2 SVGAGI. Donors received a regimen that comprised nivolumab, ipilimumab, aspirin, low-dose cyclophosphamide and low-dose radiotherapy. The presence of advanced solid tumors lacking tumor-infiltrating lymphocytes characterized eligible patients. TRAV and TRBV primers primed cDNA for both TCRalpha and TCRbeta. Using a constant-region primer together with a V-primer adapter, TCRs were subjected to 20 to 25 PCR cycles of amplification. TCRdb called the reads again in MiXCR, with one record for every CDR3 protein. The data hold approximately 11,000 distinct CDR3 sequences, with about 62% observed a single time.

The sequence was collected from a human donor with advanced metastatic prostate, ovarian, gallbladder or colorectal cancer (not recorded which). This table probably holds off-target reads from a library built for another chain. The chain is built from TRBV6-5 and TRBJ1-1; D gene uncertain. As DNA, the CDR3 is TGTGCCAGCAGTTACGCTGCCCACCGGAACACTGAAGCTTTCTTT. Translating it yields CASSYAAHRNTEAFF.